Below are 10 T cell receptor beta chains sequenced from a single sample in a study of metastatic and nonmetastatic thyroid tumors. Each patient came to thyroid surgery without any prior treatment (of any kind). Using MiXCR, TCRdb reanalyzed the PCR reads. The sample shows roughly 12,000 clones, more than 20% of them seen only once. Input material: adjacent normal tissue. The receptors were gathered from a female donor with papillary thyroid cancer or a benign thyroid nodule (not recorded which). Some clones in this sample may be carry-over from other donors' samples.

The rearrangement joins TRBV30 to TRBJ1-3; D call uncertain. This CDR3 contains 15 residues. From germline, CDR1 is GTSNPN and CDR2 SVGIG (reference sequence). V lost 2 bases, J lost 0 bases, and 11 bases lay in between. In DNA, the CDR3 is TGTGCCTGGAGTTGGGGTGCAGTCTCTGGAAACACCATATATTTT. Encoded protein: CAWSWGAVSGNTIYF.

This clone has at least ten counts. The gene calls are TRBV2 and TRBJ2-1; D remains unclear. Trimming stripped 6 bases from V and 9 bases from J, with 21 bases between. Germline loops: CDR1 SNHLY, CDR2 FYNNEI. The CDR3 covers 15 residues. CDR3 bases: TGTGCCAGCAGAACAAGGACGGGTCTTGGAGTTGAGCAGTTCTTC. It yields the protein CASRTRTGLGVEQFF.

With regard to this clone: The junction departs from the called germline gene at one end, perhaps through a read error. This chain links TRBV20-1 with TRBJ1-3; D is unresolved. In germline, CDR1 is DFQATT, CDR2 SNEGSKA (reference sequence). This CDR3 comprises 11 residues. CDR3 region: CTARSGNTIYF. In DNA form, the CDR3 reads TGCACTGCTAGATCTGGAAACACCATATACTTT.

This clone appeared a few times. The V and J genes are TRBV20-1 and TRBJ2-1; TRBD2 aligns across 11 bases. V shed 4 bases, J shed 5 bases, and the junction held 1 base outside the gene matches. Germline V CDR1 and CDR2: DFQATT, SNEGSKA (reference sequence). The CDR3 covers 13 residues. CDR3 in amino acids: CSAKLAGDNEQFF. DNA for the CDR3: TGCAGTGCTAAACTAGCGGGGGACAATGAGCAGTTCTTC.

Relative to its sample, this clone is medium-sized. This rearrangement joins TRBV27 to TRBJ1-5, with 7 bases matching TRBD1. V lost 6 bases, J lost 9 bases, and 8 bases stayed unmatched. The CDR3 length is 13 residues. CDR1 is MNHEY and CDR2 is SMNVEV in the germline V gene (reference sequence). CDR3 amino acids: CASSKGARGPQHF. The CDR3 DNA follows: TGTGCCAGCAGCAAGGGGGCCAGAGGGCCCCAGCATTTT.

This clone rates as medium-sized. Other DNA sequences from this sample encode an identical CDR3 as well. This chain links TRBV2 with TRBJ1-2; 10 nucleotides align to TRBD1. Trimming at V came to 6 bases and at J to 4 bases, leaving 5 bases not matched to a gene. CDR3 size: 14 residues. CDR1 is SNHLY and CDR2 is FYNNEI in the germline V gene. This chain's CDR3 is CASRTGGAFYGYTF. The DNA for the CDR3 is TGTGCCAGCAGGACAGGGGGCGCCTTCTATGGCTACACCTTC.

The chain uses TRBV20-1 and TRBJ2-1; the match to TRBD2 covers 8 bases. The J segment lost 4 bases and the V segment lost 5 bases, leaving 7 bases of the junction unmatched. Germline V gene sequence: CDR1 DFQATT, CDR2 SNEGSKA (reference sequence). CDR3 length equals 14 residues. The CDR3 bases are TGCAGTGCTCCCCTTACTAGCGGTTACAATGAGCAGTTCTTC. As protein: CSAPLTSGYNEQFF.

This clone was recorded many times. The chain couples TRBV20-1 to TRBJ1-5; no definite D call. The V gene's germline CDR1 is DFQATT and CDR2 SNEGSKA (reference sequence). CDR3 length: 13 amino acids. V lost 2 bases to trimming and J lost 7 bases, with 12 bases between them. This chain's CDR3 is CSARTTRNQPQHF. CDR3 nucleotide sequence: TGCAGTGCTAGAACTACACGGAACCAGCCCCAGCATTTT.

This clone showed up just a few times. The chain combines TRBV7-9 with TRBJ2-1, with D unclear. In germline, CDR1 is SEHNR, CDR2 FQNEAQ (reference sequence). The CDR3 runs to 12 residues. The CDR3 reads CSMSSSYNEQFF. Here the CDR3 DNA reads TGTTCCATGTCGAGCTCCTACAATGAGCAGTTCTTC.

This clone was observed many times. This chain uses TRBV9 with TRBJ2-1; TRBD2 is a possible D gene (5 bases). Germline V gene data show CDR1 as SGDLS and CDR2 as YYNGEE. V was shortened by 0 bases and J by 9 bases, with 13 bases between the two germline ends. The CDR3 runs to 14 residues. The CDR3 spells CASSVETLAGEQFF. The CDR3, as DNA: TGTGCCAGCAGCGTAGAAACCCTAGCTGGTGAGCAGTTCTTC.